This TCR beta chain was recorded in a study of blood T cells in healthy people across ages. Study-wide results and limits: As age increased, TCR beta diversity per million T cells fell in a roughly linear fashion.

A note on this clonotype: Its target is not known.

V lost 5 bases and J 9 bases, leaving 20 bases between the germline ends. The CDR3 length is 15 residues. Germline CDR1 is SEHNR and CDR2 is FQNEAQ (reference sequence). Sample-barcoded 5' priming and a J-beta primer mix drove a second PCR of roughly 6 to 12 cycles. TCRdb used MiXCR to reprocess the 5' RACE reads, holding one entry per CDR3 protein. The sample lists under 1,000,000 distinct CDR3 sequences; 35% to 60% were seen once. Sample: blood. This TCR was sampled from a man older than 75 in good health. This chain connects TRBV7-9 to TRBJ2-1; D is tentatively TRBD1 or TRBD2 (8 bases each). CDR3 protein: CASSDLQGAGGEQFF. The CDR3 DNA reads as TGTGCCAGCAGCGACCTCCAGGGGGCGGGGGGTGAGCAGTTCTTC.